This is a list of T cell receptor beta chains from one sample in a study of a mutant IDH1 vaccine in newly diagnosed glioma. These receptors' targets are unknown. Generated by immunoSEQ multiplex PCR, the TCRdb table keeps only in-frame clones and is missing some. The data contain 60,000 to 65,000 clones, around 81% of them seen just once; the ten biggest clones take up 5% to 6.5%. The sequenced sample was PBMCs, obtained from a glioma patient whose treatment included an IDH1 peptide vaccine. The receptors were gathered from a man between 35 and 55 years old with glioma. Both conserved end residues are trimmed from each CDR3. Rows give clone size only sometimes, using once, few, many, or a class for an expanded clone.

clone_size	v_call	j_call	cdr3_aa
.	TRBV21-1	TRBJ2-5	ASIRTLGREAQY
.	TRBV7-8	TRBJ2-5	ASSFGGWEAETQY
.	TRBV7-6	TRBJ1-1	ASRPIQGGNTEAF
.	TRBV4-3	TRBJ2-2	ASSQGVGGRDTGELF
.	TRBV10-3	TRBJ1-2	AISVGASSYGYT
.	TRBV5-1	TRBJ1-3	ASSPGSKENTIY
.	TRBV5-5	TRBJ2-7	ASSFKGAEYEQY
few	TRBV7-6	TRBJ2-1	ASTTTGTITNYNEQF
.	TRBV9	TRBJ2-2	ASSVVDGAGELF
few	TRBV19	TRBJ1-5	ASSIDRNNQPQH
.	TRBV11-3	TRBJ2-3	ASSYRGTDTQY
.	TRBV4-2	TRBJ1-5	ASSLKGASQPQH
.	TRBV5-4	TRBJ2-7	ASSSGLAGPSYEQY
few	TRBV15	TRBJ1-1	ATQEGNTEAF
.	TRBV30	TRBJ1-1	AWTGDTDTEAF
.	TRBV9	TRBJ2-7	ASSVGHLYEQY
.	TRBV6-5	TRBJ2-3	ASMGPTDTQY
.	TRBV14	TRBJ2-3	ASSQDWGGTQY
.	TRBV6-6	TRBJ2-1	ASSYSDWGNEQF
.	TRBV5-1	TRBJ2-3	ASSPRTDPRGDTQY
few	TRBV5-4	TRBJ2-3	ASSAGGPGTDTQY
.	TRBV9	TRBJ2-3	ASSGRAGGGSDTQY
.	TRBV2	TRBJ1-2	ASRFSGVGDGYT
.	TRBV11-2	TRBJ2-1	ASSPRTSGSYNEQF
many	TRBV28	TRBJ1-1	ASKGLNTEAF
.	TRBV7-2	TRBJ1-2	ASSSTGNYGYT
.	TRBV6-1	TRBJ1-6	ASTLGTDLH
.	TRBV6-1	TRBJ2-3	ASSERAGTSDTQY
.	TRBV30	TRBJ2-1	AWSVQLAGYNEQF
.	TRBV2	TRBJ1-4	ASSEGGGTQNEKLF
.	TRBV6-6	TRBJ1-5	ASSLAQGASNQPQH
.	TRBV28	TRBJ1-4	ASSLRGLSGKLF
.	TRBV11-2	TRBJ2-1	ASSQYRDRGQGEQF
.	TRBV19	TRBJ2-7	ASSGTAITYEQY
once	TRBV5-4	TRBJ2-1	ASSGGLAGGAYNEQF
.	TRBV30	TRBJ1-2	AWSVSGGGYT
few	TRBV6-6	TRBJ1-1	ASSSGPDGTEAF
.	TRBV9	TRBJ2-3	ASSSRAERDTQY
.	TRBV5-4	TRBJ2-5	ASSFNRVGETQY
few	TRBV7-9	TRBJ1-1	ASSLWRNTEAF
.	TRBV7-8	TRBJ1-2	ASAKHDRDGSYGYT
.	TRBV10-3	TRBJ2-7	ATTHGAYEQY
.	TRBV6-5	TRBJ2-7	ASSSLTGRDQY
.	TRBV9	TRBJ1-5	ASSVGREHQPQH
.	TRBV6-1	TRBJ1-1	ASSEVTGNTEAF
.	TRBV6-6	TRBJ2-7	ASSRLAEGREQY
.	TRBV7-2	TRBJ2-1	ASSLGPGGSYNEQF
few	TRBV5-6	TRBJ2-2	ASSFGQENTGELF
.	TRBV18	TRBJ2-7	ASSLKSVTTYEQY
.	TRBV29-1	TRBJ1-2	SVTGPLSGYT
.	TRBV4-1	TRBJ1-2	ASSQLISWTPDGYT
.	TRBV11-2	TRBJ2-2	ASRLRMANTGELF
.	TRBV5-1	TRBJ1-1	ASTPGQPSTEAF
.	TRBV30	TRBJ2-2	AWARDATGELF
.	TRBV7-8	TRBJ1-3	ASSLGVSGNTIY
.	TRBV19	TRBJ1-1	ASSIIRSNRGGIEAF
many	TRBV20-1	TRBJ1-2	SATQGGGYT